The next 12 T cell receptor beta chains were all read from a single sample in a study of T cells after yellow fever vaccination. TCRdb independently ran MiXCR on the 5' RACE reads; one entry per CDR3 protein. The sample has about 350,000 distinct CDR3 sequences; about 4% are singletons. Sequencing was performed on PBMCs, taken 5 days after the yellow fever booster vaccination. The receptor set was obtained from a man younger than 30 who received the YFV17D yellow fever vaccine.

The genes are TRBV5-1 and TRBJ1-4; D is undetermined. Trimming left V 4 bases short and J 6 bases short, with 10 bases between. There are 13 residues in the CDR3. Germline V gives CDR1 SGHRS, CDR2 YFSETQ. The CDR3 loop reads CASSPWRHEKLFF. CDR3 DNA: TGCGCCAGCAGCCCTTGGCGGCATGAAAAACTGTTTTTT.

This sequence joins TRBV20-1 and TRBJ2-6; weak D call: TRBD2 (6 bases). The V and J ends lost 7 bases and 1 base respectively, with 8 bases between them. This CDR3 is 13 amino acids long. Per the germline V gene, CDR1 is DFQATT and CDR2 is SNEGSKA (reference sequence). The CDR3 DNA reads as TGCAGTGGGGCGGGGTCTGGGGCCAACGTCCTGACTTTC. It is translated as CSGAGSGANVLTF.

This clonotype showed up just a few times. The CDR3 spells CASSSPEGQGNTEAFF. The DNA of the CDR3 is TGCGCCAGCAGCTCACCGGAGGGACAGGGGAACACTGAAGCTTTCTTT. The chain recombines TRBV5-1 with TRBJ1-1, with 9 bases identical to TRBD1. Germline V gene sequence: CDR1 SGHRS, CDR2 YFSETQ. V lost 3 bases and J lost 1; bases outside the gene matches: 7. This CDR3 is built from 16 residues.

This clonotype has ten or more counts. CDR3 sequence reads: CASSLAVEAFF. The CDR3 DNA sequence: TGTGCCAGCAGTTTAGCGGTTGAAGCTTTCTTT. The V and J genes are TRBV12-3 or TRBV12-4 and TRBJ1-1, with D unresolved. With 0 bases removed from V and 7 bases from J, the gap between germline ends came to 3 bases. This CDR3 contains 11 residues.

The V gene is TRBV4-1, the J gene TRBJ1-6, with TRBD1 as a possible D gene (6 bases). Germline-derived CDR1 and CDR2 are MGHRA and YSYEKL. The V gene lost 0 bases and the J gene lost 7 bases, with 10 bases spanning the gap. The CDR3 sequence is 15 residues long. The CDR3 nucleotides read TGCGCCAGCAGCCAAGATCTTGACAGGAATTCACCCCTCCACTTT. Amino acid sequence: CASSQDLDRNSPLHF.

This clonotype has just a few counts. This chain links TRBV4-1 with TRBJ2-2; 14 positions agree with TRBD2. The V segment lost 4 bases and the J segment 2 bases; nucleotides outside the gene matches: 3. CDR3 size: 17 residues. Germline V gene lookup returns CDR1 MGHRA and CDR2 YSYEKL. The chain's CDR3 is CASSPGLAGVNTGELFF. In DNA, the CDR3 is TGCGCCAGCAGCCCGGGACTAGCGGGGGTCAACACCGGGGAGCTGTTTTTT.

This clonotype was counted at least ten times. This chain connects TRBV27 to TRBJ1-6; TRBD1 aligns across 10 bases. Germline assignment: CDR1 MNHEY and CDR2 SMNVEV (reference sequence). The CDR3 extends over 16 amino acids. Trimming at V came to 5 bases and at J to 9 bases, leaving 10 bases not matched to a gene. CDR3 in DNA: TGTGCCAGCAGTCTTTTCCTCGGGACAGGGGTTTCACCCCTCCACTTT. Amino acids: CASSLFLGTGVSPLHF.

The V and J genes are TRBV6-6 and TRBJ2-3; D is unclear. Germline loops: CDR1 MNHNY, CDR2 SVGAGI (reference sequence). The CDR3 is made up of 11 amino acids. With 8 bases removed from V and 6 bases from J, the gap between germline ends came to 9 bases. Here the CDR3 reads CASSTGDTQYF. CDR3 sequence (DNA): TGTGCCAGCTCGACTGGGGATACGCAGTATTTT.

This clonotype was counted a few times. The rearrangement uses TRBV7-8 and TRBJ2-1; D is possibly TRBD1 or TRBD2 (5 bases each). With 5 bases removed from V and 7 bases from J, the gap between germline ends came to 15 bases. Germline CDR1 SGHVS, CDR2 FQNEAQ. The CDR3 is 14 residues long. The CDR3 here is CASSTGPLGNEQFF. Written as DNA, the CDR3 is TGTGCCAGCAGCACGGGACCCCTTGGGAATGAGCAGTTCTTC.

The V call is TRBV6-2 or TRBV6-3, the J call TRBJ2-3, with TRBD2 identical over 15 bases. Per germline, CDR1 MNHEY and CDR2 SVGEGT. The CDR3 is 21 amino acids. V lost 0 bases to trimming and J lost 0 bases; unmatched junction nucleotides: 10. CDR3 loop: CASSYSTPGTSGRSSTDTQYF. In DNA form, the CDR3 reads TGTGCCAGCAGTTACTCGACCCCAGGGACTAGCGGGAGGTCTAGCACAGATACGCAGTATTTT.

This clonotype was found a few times. V usage is TRBV5-8 and J usage is TRBJ2-3; D is possibly TRBD1 or TRBD2 (5 bases each). The CDR3 contains 15 residues. Trimming left V 2 bases short and J 2 bases short, with 12 bases between. Per germline, CDR1 SGHTS and CDR2 YDEGEE. The CDR3 DNA is TGTGCCAGCAGCTTAGGGGACGAAATCACAGATACGCAGTATTTT. Protein: CASSLGDEITDTQYF.

This clonotype appeared a few times. The chain joins TRBV21-1 to TRBJ2-5; whether TRBD1, the table's D call, matches the DNA was not checked. TRBV21-1 is labeled a pseudogene. The CDR3 spans 13 residues. The CDR3 DNA reads TGTGCCAGCGCGGACAGAAAACAAGAGACCCAGTACTTC. Its translation is CASADRKQETQYF.